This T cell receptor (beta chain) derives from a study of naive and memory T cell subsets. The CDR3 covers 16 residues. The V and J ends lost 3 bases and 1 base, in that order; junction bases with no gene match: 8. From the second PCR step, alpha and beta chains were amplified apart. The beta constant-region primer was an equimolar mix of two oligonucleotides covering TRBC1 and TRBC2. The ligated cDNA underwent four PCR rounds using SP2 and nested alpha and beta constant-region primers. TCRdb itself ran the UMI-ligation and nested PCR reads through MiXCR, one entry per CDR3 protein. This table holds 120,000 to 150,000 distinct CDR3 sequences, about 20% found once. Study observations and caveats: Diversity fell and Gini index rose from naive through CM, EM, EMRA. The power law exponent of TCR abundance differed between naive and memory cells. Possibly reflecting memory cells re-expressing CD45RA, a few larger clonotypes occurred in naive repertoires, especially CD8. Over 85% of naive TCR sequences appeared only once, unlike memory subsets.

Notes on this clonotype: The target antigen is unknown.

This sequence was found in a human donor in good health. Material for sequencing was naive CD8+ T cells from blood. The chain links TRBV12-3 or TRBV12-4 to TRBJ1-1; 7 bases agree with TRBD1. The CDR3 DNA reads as TGTGCCAGCAGTTTCAGTTGGCAGGGGGAGAACACTGAAGCTTTCTTT. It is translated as CASSFSWQGENTEAFF.